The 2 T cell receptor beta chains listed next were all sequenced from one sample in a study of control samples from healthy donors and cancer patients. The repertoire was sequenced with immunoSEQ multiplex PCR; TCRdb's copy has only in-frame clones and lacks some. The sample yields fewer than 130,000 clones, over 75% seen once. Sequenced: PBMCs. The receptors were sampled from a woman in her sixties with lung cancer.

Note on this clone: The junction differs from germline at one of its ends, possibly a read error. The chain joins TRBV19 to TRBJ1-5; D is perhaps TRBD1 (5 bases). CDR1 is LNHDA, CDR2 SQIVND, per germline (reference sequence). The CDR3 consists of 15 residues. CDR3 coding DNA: TGTGCCAGCCGGGGGGGTTCTTATAGCAATCAGCCCCGGCATTTT. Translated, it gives CASRGGSYSNQPRHF.

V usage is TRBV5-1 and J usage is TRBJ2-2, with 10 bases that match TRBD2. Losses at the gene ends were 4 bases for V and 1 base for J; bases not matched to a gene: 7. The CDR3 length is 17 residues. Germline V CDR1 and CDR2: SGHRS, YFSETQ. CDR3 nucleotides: TGCGCCAGCAGCCAAAGGACTAGCGGCCTGAACACCGGGGAGCTGTTTTTT. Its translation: CASSQRTSGLNTGELFF.